This section outlines one T cell receptor (beta chain) sequence together with its context. Its antigen remains unidentified. This sample was included in a study of graft-versus-host responses after intestinal transplantation. The CDR3 loop spans 19 amino acids. Trimming pared 0 bases from V and 0 bases from J, leaving 21 bases between. TCRdb keeps only in-frame clones here, not all; method: immunoSEQ multiplex PCR. The table lists about 97,000 clones, about nine tenths of them singletons, with over 0.15% in the top ten. Whole-study results and caveats: Some patients had graft-donor T cell macrochimerism. In their allografts, the ratios of graft-versus-host to host-versus-graft T cell clones were high. Recipient marrow harbored GvH clones, some of which surfaced first in ileum or blood.

The chain couples TRBV5-7 to TRBJ1-1, with a weak D call TRBD1 (6 bases). TRBV5-7 is known as an ORF, though its function is uncertain. The sample here was unstimulated CD4+ T cells sorted from spleen or lymph node cells, taken before transplant. This clonotype was obtained from a human donor who was the organ donor for an intestinal transplant. For the CDR3, the DNA is TGTGCCAGCAGCTTGGCGTGGGGGACACTACAAGGCTTGAACACTGAAGCTTTCTTT. It is translated as CASSLAWGTLQGLNTEAFF.